These T cell receptor beta chains were read from a single sample in a study of T cells in Graves' hyperthyroidism and ophthalmopathy. Via MiXCR, TCRdb re-called the multiplex PCR reads, giving one row per CDR3 protein. The table includes a few hundred thousand distinct CDR3 sequences, about 16% detected once. Sequencing was carried out using blood. Receptors were obtained from a woman aged 25 to 39 with Graves' ophthalmopathy. The CDR3 runs from the conserved cysteine through the conserved F or W. A D gene is named only where the DNA matches it firmly. Only part of the rows carry a size: once, few, many, or a class if the clone is expanded.

V gene	J gene	clone size	D gene	CDR3 DNA	CDR3 protein
TRBV4-2	TRBJ2-7	.	.	TGTGCCAGCAGCCAAGGGTCTCTGGTGCAGTACTTC	CASSQGSLVQYF
TRBV19	TRBJ2-7	few	TRBD1	TGTGCCAGTAGCGAGGGGGCGAGCTCCTACGAGCAGTACTTC	CASSEGASSYEQYF
TRBV2	TRBJ2-7	.	.	TGTGCCAGCAGTGAATTGGACAGACCAACCTACGAGCAGTACTTC	CASSELDRPTYEQYF
TRBV5-6	TRBJ2-1	few	TRBD2	TGTGCCAGCAGCCTTTCCGGACTAGGCTACAATGAGCAGTTCTTC	CASSLSGLGYNEQFF
TRBV10-3	TRBJ2-3	.	TRBD2	TGTGCCATCAGTGGTGTGGGACTAGCGGGAGTCTCAGATACGCAGTATTTT	CAISGVGLAGVSDTQYF
TRBV20-1	TRBJ2-2	.	.	TGCAGTGCCCAGGAAGGGGGAGCTTGGACCGGGGAGCTGTTTTTT	CSAQEGGAWTGELFF
TRBV19	TRBJ1-3	.	.	TGTGCCAGTGGGGTCGAAGCGTACACCATATATTTT	CASGVEAYTIYF
TRBV4-1	TRBJ2-7	few	.	TGCGCCAGCAGCCCCGGACAGCAGTACGAGCAGTACTTC	CASSPGQQYEQYF
TRBV18	TRBJ2-3	many	.	TGTGCCAGCTCAGGAGGGGCTAAAGATACGCAGTATTTT	CASSGGAKDTQYF
TRBV28	TRBJ2-1	many	.	TGTGCCTCCGCGGGGACTTTGGGGTACAATGAGCAGTTCTTC	CASAGTLGYNEQFF
TRBV9	TRBJ2-7	many	.	TGTGCCAGCAGCGTAACAAGCTCCTACGAGCAGTACTTC	CASSVTSSYEQYF
TRBV28	TRBJ2-2	few	TRBD2	TGTGCCAGCAGTCCCGCGGGGGGCCATATTATACTGTACACCGGGGAGCTGTTTTTT	CASSPAGGHIILYTGELFF
TRBV11-3	TRBJ2-5	many	TRBD2	TGTGCCAGCAGCTTCTCATTGCGGGGGGGAAGAGAGACCCAGTACTTC	CASSFSLRGGRETQYF
TRBV20-1	TRBJ2-7	many	TRBD2	TGCAGTGCTCGGACTAGCGGAACCTACTACGAGCAGTACTTC	CSARTSGTYYEQYF
TRBV19	TRBJ2-1	.	.	TGTGCCAGTAGCATGTTCGGCGGGTTTGAGTCCTACAATGAGCAGTTCTTC	CASSMFGGFESYNEQFF
TRBV6-5	TRBJ2-1	.	TRBD2	TGTGCCAGCAGTTACTCGTCGGGGGGCAATGAGCAGTTCTTC	CASSYSSGGNEQFF